In this sample, the clone carrying this TCR beta chain turned up many times. TCRdb passed the 5' RACE reads through MiXCR, listing each CDR3 protein once. The sample consists of 25,000 to 30,000 distinct CDR3 sequences, 5% to 8% of them appearing once. These data come from a study of neurological immune-mediated disorders. The V and J ends lost 6 bases and 8 bases respectively, with 22 bases between them. The CDR3 spans 14 residues. Germline-derived CDR1 and CDR2 are DFQATT and SNEGSKA (reference sequence). The chain joins TRBV20-1 to TRBJ1-1; maybe TRBD1 (5 bases). The sequenced sample consisted of PBMCs. The receptor was derived from a woman between 50 and 59 years old in good health. DNA of the CDR3: TGCAGTGCCAGTCTGGGGCCTCCCGAGGGGGAAGCTTTCTTT. This sequence encodes CSASLGPPEGEAFF.